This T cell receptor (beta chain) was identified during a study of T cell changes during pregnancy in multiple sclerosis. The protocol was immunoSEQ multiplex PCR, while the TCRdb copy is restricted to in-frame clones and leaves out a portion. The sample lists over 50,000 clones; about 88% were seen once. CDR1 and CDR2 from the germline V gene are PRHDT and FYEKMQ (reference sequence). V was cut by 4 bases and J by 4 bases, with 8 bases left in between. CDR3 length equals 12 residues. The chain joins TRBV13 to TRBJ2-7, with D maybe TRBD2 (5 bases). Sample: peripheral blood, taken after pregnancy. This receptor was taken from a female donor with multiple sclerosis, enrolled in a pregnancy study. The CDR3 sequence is CASSWRGYEQYF. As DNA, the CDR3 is TGTGCCAGCAGCTGGAGAGGGTACGAGCAGTACTTC.